Below, 14 T cell receptor beta chains from the same sample are listed, as sequenced in a study of cytomegalovirus exposure and HLA in healthy donors. Both 60 Vbeta primers and 13 Jbeta primers went into the PCR. Sequencing was performed with immunoSEQ multiplex PCR; in TCRdb, only in-frame clones are kept and a portion is missing. The table records under 200,000 clones, about 63% of them present only once. Sequenced: PBMCs. The receptors stem from a woman in her forties in good health and CMV-seropositive.

About this clone itself: At one of its ends the junction is not consistent with the germline gene, which may arise from a read error. Additional DNA sequences in this sample encode the identical CDR3. The genes are TRBV7-7 and TRBJ2-3; 15 nucleotides align to TRBD2. The CDR3 length is 15 residues. Germline CDR1 reads SSHAT; CDR2 reads FNYEAQ (reference sequence). The CDR3 coding sequence is TGTGCTAGCAGCCTGGGACTAGCGGGAGGTGATACGCAGTATTTT. It specifies CASSLGLAGGDTQYF.

This clone was seen more than once but under ten times. The chain is built from TRBV7-2 and TRBJ1-5, with D hard to call. Germline V gene data show CDR1 as SGHTA and CDR2 as FQGNSA. This CDR3 comprises 13 residues. With 1 base removed from V and 7 bases from J, the gap between germline ends came to 8 bases. The CDR3 DNA reads TGTGCCAGCAGCTTAGAGGGAGGCCAGCCCCAGCATTTT. Its translation is CASSLEGGQPQHF.

With regard to this clone: One end of the junction does not line up with germline, which may come from a read error. Other nucleotide sequences in the sample specify the same CDR3. The chain has TRBV10-2 and TRBJ1-5; possible D gene TRBD1, 6 bases. Germline values: CDR1 WSHSY, CDR2 SAAADI. CDR3 size: 13 residues. This chain's CDR3 is CASSEQGNQPQNF. The CDR3 bases are TGCGCCAGCAGTGAACAGGGTAATCAGCCCCAGAATTTT.

This chain connects TRBV18 to TRBJ1-5, with D maybe TRBD1 (6 bases). There are 15 residues in the CDR3. CDR1 and CDR2 (germline): KGHSH, LQKENI. The ends were cut back, 4 bases at V and 0 bases at J, with 10 bases in the middle. CDR3 loop: CASSLGQSSNQPQHF. The CDR3 coding sequence is TGTGCCAGCTCACTAGGACAGAGTAGCAATCAGCCCCAGCATTTT.

This rearrangement joins TRBV12-5 to TRBJ2-7; 7 nucleotides line up with TRBD1. V trimming: 1 base; J trimming: 2 bases; junction bases outside the gene matches: 8. CDR1 and CDR2 (germline): LGHNT, FRNRAP. This CDR3 is built from 16 residues. CDR3 in amino acids: CASGLDPTGPTYEQYF. CDR3 bases: TGTGCTAGTGGTTTGGACCCGACAGGGCCAACCTACGAGCAGTACTTC.

This clone was detected only a few times. The gene calls are TRBV7-9 and TRBJ1-2; D remains ambiguous. Trimming left V 0 bases short and J 6 bases short, with 8 bases between. The CDR3 runs 13 residues. Germline V CDR1 and CDR2: SEHNR, FQNEAQ (reference sequence). The CDR3 loop reads CASSLAAMNGYTF. For the CDR3, the DNA is TGTGCCAGCAGCTTAGCAGCGATGAATGGCTACACCTTC.

V gene TRBV14 combines with J gene TRBJ2-1; no clear D gene. Trimming took 6 bases from V and 0 from J, leaving 6 bases between them. CDR1 is SGHDN and CDR2 is FVKESK in the germline V gene. The CDR3 is 13 amino acids. The DNA of the CDR3 is TGTGCCAGCAGGAGAAGCTCCTACAATGAGCAGTTCTTC. It yields the protein CASRRSSYNEQFF. The complete variable domain, with remaining parts taken from reference TRBV14 and TRBJ2-1, reads EAGVTQFPSHSVIEKGQTVTLRCDPISGHDNLYWYRRVMGKEIKFLLHFVKESKQDESGMPNNRFLAERTGGTYSTLKVQPAELEDSGVYFCASRRSSYNEQFFGPGTRLTVL.

This chain connects TRBV19 to TRBJ1-4; 11 positions match TRBD1. The germline gives CDR1 LNHDA, CDR2 SQIVND (reference sequence). J lost 7 bases, V lost 3 bases, and 4 bases had no gene match. CDR3 length: 15 residues. CDR3 coding DNA: TGTGCCAGTAGTATCGGGACAGGGGGTGCTGAAAAACTGTTTTTT. Translation: CASSIGTGGAEKLFF.

V gene TRBV5-1 combines with J gene TRBJ2-3; 10 bases line up with TRBD2. CDR1 and CDR2 (germline): SGHRS, YFSETQ. V dropped 0 bases and J dropped 5; count of bases not matched to a gene: 9. This CDR3 contains 17 residues. The CDR3, as DNA: TGCGCCAGCAGCTTGGCCCTAGCGGGAGCTTTTGTAGATACGCAGTATTTT. It translates to CASSLALAGAFVDTQYF.

The rearrangement uses TRBV6-6 and TRBJ2-7, with 10 bases that match TRBD1. The CDR3 is 15 residues long. CDR1 MNHNY and CDR2 SVGAGI come from the germline V gene (reference sequence). The V and J ends lost 6 bases and 0 bases, in that order; junction bases with no gene match: 5. Here the CDR3 DNA reads TGTGCCAGCAGGCGACAGGGGGCAAGCTCCTACGAGCAGTACTTC. It translates to CASRRQGASSYEQYF.

This chain uses TRBV10-3 with TRBJ1-6; TRBD1 aligns across 12 bases. The CDR3 is 17 residues long. Per germline, CDR1 ENHRY and CDR2 SYGVKD. Trimming cost V 1 base and J 9 bases; bases outside gene matches: 7. The CDR3 coding sequence is TGTGCCATCAGTGAGTACGCTCCGGGACAGGGGGCTTCACCCCTCCACTTT. Amino acids: CAISEYAPGQGASPLHF.

The rearrangement uses TRBV20-1 and TRBJ1-2; D is perhaps TRBD1 (5 bases). Trimming removed 3 bases at V and 7 bases at J, with 9 bases between. CDR1 and CDR2 from the germline V gene are DFQATT and SNEGSKA (reference sequence). CDR3 size: 11 residues. The DNA for the CDR3 is TGCAGTGCTAGGGCGGGACGTGGCTACACCTTC. Translated, it gives CSARAGRGYTF.

This chain joins TRBV2 and TRBJ1-5; D is uncertain. This CDR3 region has 13 residues. V dropped 8 bases and J dropped 4 bases, with 12 bases sitting between them. CDR1 is SNHLY, CDR2 FYNNEI, per germline. In DNA form, the CDR3 reads TGTGCCAGCTCTCCCGGGGAGAATCAGCCCCAGCATTTT. It yields the protein CASSPGENQPQHF.

This clone was counted a single time. The V gene is TRBV4-1, the J gene TRBJ2-7; 9 bases match TRBD2. After removal of 1 base from V and 0 bases from J, the junction contained 7 bases not matched to a gene. The CDR3 has 17 amino acids. Germline CDR1 reads MGHRA; CDR2 reads YSYEKL. The CDR3 sequence: CASSQAPLAGLSYEQYF. The CDR3 coding sequence is TGCGCCAGCAGCCAAGCGCCTCTAGCGGGACTCTCCTACGAGCAGTACTTC.